This record covers a single T cell receptor beta chain. Only a few counts were recorded for this clone. The antigen it recognizes is unknown. Base qualities are not provided; no much larger clone lies one nucleotide away. Trimming accounts for 2 bases at V and 5 bases at J, while the number of junction bases matched to no gene is 10. The CDR3 numbers 17 residues from cysteine through phenylalanine. Only the CDR3 DNA is retained, 51 bases long and in frame from the first base. The germline V gene yields SGHTA for CDR1 and FQGNSA for CDR2. This record belongs to a study of beta chain features in type 1 diabetes (dated by TCRdb to 2016 to 2019). Notes on the research overall: Patients and healthy donors did not differ in mean age, gender distribution, total cell number or subset yield. A total of about 110,000,000 sorted cells were examined across all samples, and a strong correlation was observed between cell number per subset and RNA yield. The study compared the TCRB repertoires of sorted circulating CD4+ T cell subsets in recently diagnosed type 1 diabetes patients with those in matched healthy donors. Regulatory and stem cell-like memory subsets were isolated from only 8 patients and roughly eight healthy donors, whereas naive and central memory subsets came from all 28 donors.

Results and caveats for the whole study, not just this receptor: Because the HLA sub-analyses included only small numbers of individuals, any influence of HLA type on TCRB rearrangement was left unresolved. Naive, central memory and regulatory TCRB repertoires appeared more similar among patients than among healthy donors. Type 1 diabetes patients showed a moderate but significant shortening of TCRB CDR3 length in all four CD4+ subsets. Patients with type 1 diabetes made fewer insertions and deleted more nucleotides at VDJ recombination sites, implying thymic rearrangement abnormalities. Shorter templates might be favored by PCR, yet because patient and control samples were amplified and corrected together, any such skew would affect both groups equally. Sequencing cDNA rather than genomic DNA could over-represent highly expressing activated cells, although activation and CD3 levels did not differ between groups.

A single peripheral blood draw of around 120 mL on average was collected from each donor into heparinised tubes. Using a panel that included CD45RO, CCR7, CD25, CD127, CD95 and CD27, naive, central memory, regulatory and stem cell-like memory CD4+ T cells were sorted on a BD FACSAria II. All sorted populations exceeded 95% purity. PBMCs were separated immediately by Lymphoprep density gradient centrifugation and were stained directly, without being cultured. To minimize batch effects, samples were stained and sorted in pairs, one healthy donor with one patient per experiment. All of the isolated RNA was reverse transcribed with the High Capacity cDNA Reverse Transcription Kit, so expressed TCRB transcripts were sequenced. Deep immunoSEQ sequencing was performed on naive, central memory and regulatory T cell samples, with an average of roughly 3.3 million total reads per sample. Sorted cells were lysed in RLT buffer and RNA was extracted with DNase-treated RNeasy Micro or Mini kits, depending on cell number. Each cell subset was processed separately to prevent cross-contamination, with patient and healthy donor samples processed together. TCRB sequences were amplified from cDNA with the immunoSEQ multiplex PCR, producing 87-bp fragments spanning the CDR3 region. Amplicons were sequenced on the Illumina HiSeq platform. Processing in the source paper ran as follows. Synthetic template baselines were used to correct PCR bias computationally, reads within Hamming distance 2 were collapsed, and singletons that could not be merged were discarded. Reads were aligned against IMGT so that V, D and J genes, CDR3 length and insertions or deletions at six rearrangement sites could be assigned. Within each subset, clonotype counts were normalized to sorted cell number, and only after that were true diversity and Gini coefficients computed with the tcR R package. The overlap coefficient, calculated on TCRB nucleotide sequences, was used to quantify repertoire sharing. Out-of-frame TCRB sequences from naive cells were analyzed as a proxy for the pre-selection repertoire. The immuneACCESS repertoire file appears here via TCRdb, limited to in-frame rearrangements. These files lack a portion of the clones; in checked studies, under half of the deficit traces to unresolved V genes, and the cause of the others is not known. D and trimming were read from the DNA, whereas the V and J calls and clone size are those reported in that table. The table for this sample lists approximately 380,000 clones; around 15% of them were counted only once. Under 0.02% of the sample rests with the top ten.

This clonotype was sampled from a woman under 30 in good health. Sequenced material: naive CD4+ T cells from blood. This specimen's cell subset or site label, per the study, means: true naive CD4+ T cells. The receptor chain draws on TRBV7-2 and TRBJ2-7; 12 nucleotides in the junction match TRBD2. The nucleotide sequence is TGTGCCAGCAGCTTAAGGGCTCTAGCGGGAGGGCCCCACGAGCAGTACTTC. It is translated as CASSLRALAGGPHEQYF.